This T cell receptor beta chain was sequenced during a study of T cell repertoires in cytomegalovirus infection. The wider study: Both CMV infection and a matching HLA type were indicated by public TCR beta signatures.

V lost 5 bases and J lost 6, with 14 bases in between. CDR3 length equals 14 residues. Germline-derived CDR1 and CDR2 are MNHEY and SVGAGI. Findings of the study overall: HLA-C-restricted CMV-specific TCR beta clonotypes were dominant in the ex vivo response. Adding up the frequency of public TCR beta families identified people who carried CMV plus the relevant HLA.

TCRdb recomputed calls from the reads with MiXCR, one row per CDR3 protein. The profile shows around 130,000 distinct CDR3 sequences, 7% to 10% of them singletons. This clonotype has a count of ten or more. What it recognizes is unknown. This TCR came from a human donor in good health (CMV status not recorded). Some clones in this sample may be carry-over from other donors' samples. The chain combines TRBV6-5 with TRBJ1-5; D possibly corresponds to TRBD1 (5 bases). The sample consisted of PBMCs. The CDR3 sequence: CASSPRAVSQPQHF. The CDR3 DNA is TGTGCCAGCAGTCCCAGGGCGGTCAGTCAGCCCCAGCATTTT.